This T cell receptor beta chain was obtained from a study of a mutant IDH1 vaccine in newly diagnosed glioma. Study at large: Vaccine administration was initiated 4-6 weeks following radiotherapy alone, or with temozolomide cycles. Sex among treated patients split about 62% male, approximately 38% female; mean age was approximately 40 years. The study, taken as a whole, reports: Vaccine-induced immune responses occurred in approximately 93% of patients. Changes to the top peripheral T cell clonotypes appeared unrelated to pseudoprogression.

Regarding time point: week 5, during vaccination. Topical imiquimod accompanied each vaccine dose, which consisted of 300 ug of mutant IDH1 20-mer peptide. The method was immunoSEQ multiplex PCR; TCRdb's version includes in-frame clones alone and lacks a portion of them. Counted here are roughly 72,000 clones, more than 85% occurring once; the ten biggest clones make up roughly 0.6%. About this clone itself: The target antigen is unknown.

Germline lookup yields CDR1 SGHAT and CDR2 FQNNGV. The CDR3 has 15 residues. V was clipped by 5 bases and J by 6 bases; unmatched bases: 8. This sequence was found in a woman in her fifties or sixties with glioma. The chain uses TRBV11-2 and TRBJ1-1; 11 positions agree with TRBD1. The sequenced sample was PBMCs, obtained from a glioma patient whose treatment included an IDH1 peptide vaccine. The CDR3 protein is CASSPFPGQGAEAFF. The CDR3 DNA reads as TGTGCCAGCAGCCCGTTCCCGGGACAGGGGGCTGAAGCTTTCTTT.